This record looks at one TCR beta chain sequence and its context. This specimen belongs to a study of T cells in pancreatic ductal adenocarcinoma. Surgery without prior neoadjuvant therapy was the treatment of the selected pancreatic ductal adenocarcinoma patients. The data were produced by immunoSEQ multiplex PCR, yet TCRdb's version contains in-frame clones alone and is incomplete. The sample consists of 25,000 to 35,000 clones, roughly 92% of them appearing once. Sequencing was done on a sample of PBMCs. The sequence was collected from a human donor with pancreatic ductal adenocarcinoma.

The CDR3 DNA reads as TGTGCCAGCAGTTTTGGACAGGGTCGATACGGGGAGCTGTTTTTT. Protein: CASSFGQGRYGELFF. The rearrangement uses TRBV7-2 and TRBJ2-2; TRBD1 matches at 8 bases. The CDR3 is made up of 15 amino acids. Germline V gene sequence: CDR1 SGHTA, CDR2 FQGNSA. The V and J ends lost 6 bases and 7 bases, in that order; junction bases with no gene match: 10. The variable domain in full, with the rest retrieved from reference TRBV7-2 and TRBJ2-2, is GAGVSQSPSNKVTEKGKDVELRCDPISGHTALYWYRQSLGQGLEFLIYFQGNSAPDKSGLPSDRFSAERTGGSVSTLTIQRTQQEDSAVYLCASSFGQGRYGELFFGEGSRLTVL.